The entry below describes one T cell receptor (beta chain). This entry belongs to a study of technical replicates of blood from four donors. Profiling relied on immunoSEQ multiplex PCR, and the TCRdb table lists in-frame clones only, not all of them. The sample has tens of thousands of clones, over 90% seen once. The germline V gene encodes CDR1 SNHLY and CDR2 FYNNEI. This CDR3 contains 14 residues. Trimming took off 6 bases at V and 0 bases at J, with 9 bases between the two ends. Sequencing used T cells isolated from PBMCs. This rearrangement joins TRBV2 to TRBJ1-5, with D possibly TRBD1 on 6 matching bases. The receptor comes from a human donor in good health. CDR3 in amino acids: CASRGAYSNQPQHF. The CDR3 DNA is TGTGCCAGCAGGGGGGCATATAGCAATCAGCCCCAGCATTTT.